The source of this TCR beta chain is a study of blood T cell repertoires in COVID-19. About the study: Some COVID-19 samples were acute and others convalescent; all came from the United States, Italy and Spain. In each case, the material was cDNA or gDNA derived from T cells, B-cell-depleted T cells, or PBMCs.

Authors' data handling: Amplified reference gene primers provided the basis for estimating nucleated cell counts. Clones were read by immunoSEQ multiplex PCR, and TCRdb kept only the in-frame ones, dropping some. D and trimming come from the DNA, and the V and J calls and clone size come from that table. The table includes around 140,000 clones, 85% to 90% detected once. Germline lookup yields CDR1 MDHEN and CDR2 SYDVKM. Trimming left V 6 bases short and J 0 bases short, with 11 bases between. This CDR3 is 14 amino acids long. The sequence was obtained from an older man with acute or convalescent COVID-19. The gene calls are TRBV28 and TRBJ1-1; D is ambiguous. Sequenced sample: peripheral blood. CDR3 residues: CASSQLRMNTEAFF. The CDR3 region has the DNA TGTGCCAGCAGCCAACTACGGATGAACACTGAAGCTTTCTTT.